The 7 T cell receptor beta chains listed next were all sequenced from one sample in a study of T cell responses to AZD1222 COVID-19 vaccine. Sequenced by immunoSEQ multiplex PCR; TCRdb stores in-frame clones only, minus some. The sample yields around 140,000 clones, roughly nine tenths seen once. The sample here was peripheral blood, taken 28 days after the second AZD1222 dose. The receptors were gathered from an adult who received the AZD1222 COVID-19 vaccine.

This clone was picked up one time. CDR3 in amino acids: CASRDSTGKSYTF. CDR3 nucleotides: TGTGCCAGCAGGGACTCGACAGGGAAGAGCTACACCTTC. The genes are TRBV6-5 and TRBJ1-2; TRBD1 matches at 7 bases. J gave up 9 bases and V 6 bases, and 10 bases lay outside the gene matches. The CDR3 is made up of 13 amino acids. Germline-derived CDR1 and CDR2 are MNHEY and SVGAGI.

In its sample, this clone was seen once. The chain recombines TRBV19 with TRBJ2-2; D is unclear. CDR1 and CDR2 from the germline V gene are LNHDA and SQIVND (reference sequence). CDR3 length equals 14 residues. Trimming left V 2 bases short and J 4 bases short, with 8 bases between. DNA for the CDR3: TGTGCCAGTAGTATACAACGAACCACCGGGGAGCTGTTTTTT. This encodes CASSIQRTTGELFF.

The chain recombines TRBV5-8 with TRBJ1-5, with 9 positions matching TRBD1. CDR3 length: 20 residues. V gave up 0 bases and J gave up 0 bases; unmatched junction bases: 13. Germline CDR1 reads SGHTS; CDR2 reads YDEGEE. The CDR3, as DNA: TGTGCCAGCAGCTTGGGGGACAGGGTAAACATGGACGGTAGCAATCAGCCCCAGCATTTT. As protein: CASSLGDRVNMDGSNQPQHF.

The genes are TRBV3-1 (or the pseudogene TRBV3-2) and TRBJ2-3; TRBD2 matches 8 bases. J gave up 5 bases and V 5 bases, and 6 bases lay outside the gene matches. CDR1 and CDR2 (germline): LGHDT, YNNKEL (reference sequence). The CDR3 is made up of 14 amino acids. Here the CDR3 reads CASSGRGGQDTQYF. CDR3 DNA: TGTGCCAGCAGCGGCCGGGGGGGCCAAGATACGCAGTATTTT.

The V gene is TRBV28, the J gene TRBJ2-3, with D possibly matching TRBD2 (5 bases). Trimming stripped 3 bases from V and 1 base from J, with 14 bases between. Germline CDR1 MDHEN, CDR2 SYDVKM. The CDR3 covers 16 residues. The CDR3 DNA reads as TGTGCCAGCAGTTTTTTCGGAGGTATACGCACAGATACGCAGTATTTT. Amino acids: CASSFFGGIRTDTQYF.

The rearrangement uses TRBV2 and TRBJ1-2; no reliable D call. This CDR3 region has 13 residues. The V gene lost 2 bases and the J gene lost 6 bases, with 10 bases spanning the gap. The germline CDR1 and CDR2 sequences are SNHLY and FYNNEI. The CDR3 reads CASSEMETDGYTF. The CDR3 DNA sequence: TGTGCCAGCAGTGAAATGGAAACGGATGGCTACACCTTC.

For the CDR3, the DNA is TGTGCCAGCAGTCCCCGGACGGTGTATGGCTACACCTTC. This sequence encodes CASSPRTVYGYTF. V is TRBV28 and J is TRBJ1-2; D gene ambiguous. This CDR3 is 13 amino acids long. The V end was cut by 5 bases, the J end by 5 bases, with 12 bases between. Germline loops: CDR1 MDHEN, CDR2 SYDVKM.